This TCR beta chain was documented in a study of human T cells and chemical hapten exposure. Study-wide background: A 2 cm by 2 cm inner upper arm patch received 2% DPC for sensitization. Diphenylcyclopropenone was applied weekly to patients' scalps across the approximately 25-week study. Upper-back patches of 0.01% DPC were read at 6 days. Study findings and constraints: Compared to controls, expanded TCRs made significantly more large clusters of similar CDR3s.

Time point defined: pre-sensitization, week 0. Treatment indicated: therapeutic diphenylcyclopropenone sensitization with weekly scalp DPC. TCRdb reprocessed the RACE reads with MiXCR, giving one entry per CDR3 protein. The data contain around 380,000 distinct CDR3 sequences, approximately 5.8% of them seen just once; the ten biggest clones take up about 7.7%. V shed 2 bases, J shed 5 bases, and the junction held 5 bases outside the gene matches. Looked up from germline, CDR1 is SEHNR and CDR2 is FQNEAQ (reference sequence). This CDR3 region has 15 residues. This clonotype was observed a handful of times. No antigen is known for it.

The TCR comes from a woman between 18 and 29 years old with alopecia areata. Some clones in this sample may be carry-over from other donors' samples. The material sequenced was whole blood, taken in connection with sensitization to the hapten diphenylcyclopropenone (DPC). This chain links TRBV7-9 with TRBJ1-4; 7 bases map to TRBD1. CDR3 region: CASSLMGQMNEKLFF. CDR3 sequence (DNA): TGTGCCAGCAGCTTAATGGGACAGATGAATGAAAAACTGTTTTTT.